A single sample is the source of the 12 T cell receptor beta chains below, sequenced in a study of OX40 agonist ivuxolimab in advanced cancers. This table comes from immunoSEQ multiplex PCR, and its TCRdb copy is limited to in-frame clones, with some not included. The repertoire includes 45,000 to 55,000 clones, 75% to 85% of them detected once, and roughly 1.1% sits in the top ten. The sample consisted of CD4+ or CD8+ T cells sorted from blood, taken in a trial of the OX40 agonist ivuxolimab. These receptors all come from an adult with an advanced solid tumor such as melanoma, head and neck, liver or kidney cancer.

This clone was detected a few times. The V and J genes are TRBV5-6 and TRBJ1-4, with 10 bases lining up with TRBD1. V lost 0 bases and J lost 2; bases outside the gene matches: 4. The CDR3 loop spans 17 amino acids. Germline V gene data show CDR1 as SGHDT and CDR2 as YYEEEE. The CDR3 spells CASSLEGTGDTNEKLFF. The CDR3 region has the DNA TGTGCCAGCAGCTTGGAGGGGACAGGGGACACTAATGAAAAACTGTTTTTT.

This chain uses TRBV19 with TRBJ1-1, with D perhaps TRBD1 (6 bases). CDR3 length: 15 residues. Germline V gene sequence: CDR1 LNHDA, CDR2 SQIVND (reference sequence). With 4 bases removed from V and 1 base from J, the gap between germline ends came to 13 bases. CDR3 in amino acids: CASSTPGAANTEAFF. The CDR3 DNA reads TGTGCCAGTAGTACTCCAGGGGCAGCGAACACTGAAGCTTTCTTT.

The rearrangement uses TRBV6-6 and TRBJ2-7, with D tentatively TRBD1 (5 bases). The V gene lost 6 bases and the J gene lost 0 bases, with 12 bases spanning the gap. The CDR3 sequence is 14 residues long. CDR1 is MNHNY, CDR2 SVGAGI, per germline (reference sequence). The DNA of the CDR3 is TGTGCCAGCAGGGACGACAGAAGCTCCTACGAGCAGTACTTC. It codes for CASRDDRSSYEQYF.

On this clone itself: Germline and junction disagree at one end, which may indicate a read error. This chain uses TRBV7-7 with TRBJ2-1; D remains unclear. The CDR3 covers 13 residues. The germline V gene encodes CDR1 SSHAT and CDR2 FNYEAQ (reference sequence). CDR3 nucleotides: TGTGCTAGCAGCCTAACGGCGGTCAATGAGCAGTTCTTC. The encoded protein is CASSLTAVNEQFF.

The CDR3 DNA follows: TGTGCCAGCAGCCAAGCTAGCGGGGGGTCCAATGAGCAGTTCTTC. Translated, it gives CASSQASGGSNEQFF. The chain joins TRBV4-2 to TRBJ2-1; 11 bases are shared with TRBD2. V trimming: 1 base; J trimming: 6 bases; junction bases outside the gene matches: 2. CDR3 size: 15 residues. Germline lookup yields CDR1 LGHNA and CDR2 YNFKEQ.

In its sample, this clone was seen once. The chain combines TRBV18 with TRBJ1-4; D possibly corresponds to TRBD1 (6 bases). This CDR3 spans 15 amino acids. Per germline, CDR1 KGHSH and CDR2 LQKENI. V gave up 3 bases and J gave up 11 bases, with 19 bases separating them. CDR3 loop: CASSPAGTQGGKLFF. CDR3 bases: TGTGCCAGCTCACCGGCCGGGACACAGGGCGGGAAACTGTTTTTT. The full variable domain, with the rest looked up from reference TRBV18 and TRBJ1-4, is NAGVMQNPRHLVRRRGQEARLRCSPMKGHSHVYWYRQLPEEGLKFMVYLQKENIIDESGMPKERFSAEFPKEGPSILRIQQVVRGDSAAYFCASSPAGTQGGKLFFGSGTQLSVL.

CDR3 loop: CSSWGAGNTEAFF. The CDR3 nucleotides are TGCAGCTCATGGGGGGCAGGGAACACTGAAGCTTTCTTT. The chain is built from TRBV29-1 and TRBJ1-1, with D possibly matching TRBD1 (6 bases). The CDR3 runs to 13 residues. The V and J ends lost 8 bases and 1 base respectively, with 14 bases between them. Germline V gene sequence: CDR1 SQVTM, CDR2 ANQGSEA.

This clone was seen a few times. Different DNA sequences within this sample yield the same CDR3. The DNA of the CDR3 is TGTGCCAGCAGGCGGGGGGGCACAGATACGCAGTATTTT. Translation gives CASRRGGTDTQYF. The chain is built from TRBV28 and TRBJ2-3; 8 nucleotides agree with TRBD2. CDR1 is MDHEN, CDR2 SYDVKM, per germline. V lost 6 bases and J lost 1; bases outside the gene matches: 0. This CDR3 is built from 13 residues.

The chain couples TRBV19 to TRBJ1-3; D is possibly TRBD1 (5 bases). V shed 5 bases and J shed 0 bases, with 11 bases lying between them. Germline V CDR1 and CDR2: LNHDA, SQIVND (reference sequence). The CDR3 is 15 amino acids. The CDR3 here is CASSPQVTSGNTIYF. In nucleotides, the CDR3 is TGTGCCAGTAGTCCACAGGTGACCTCTGGAAACACCATATATTTT.

The chain uses TRBV9 and TRBJ1-1, with D hard to call. This CDR3 spans 15 amino acids. The germline CDR1 and CDR2 sequences are SGDLS and YYNGEE. V lost 2 bases to trimming and J lost 6 bases, with 17 bases between them. CDR3: CASSVELAEGSEAFF. The CDR3 DNA sequence: TGTGCCAGCAGCGTTGAGCTCGCGGAGGGATCTGAAGCTTTCTTT.

The chain uses TRBV7-9 and TRBJ2-7, with D perhaps TRBD1 (6 bases). In germline, CDR1 is SEHNR, CDR2 FQNEAQ (reference sequence). The CDR3 spans 11 residues. The V end lost 6 bases, the J end lost 6 bases, and 9 bases lay between the germline ends. CDR3 nucleotide sequence: TGTGCCAGCAGAAGGGGGACCGAGCAGTACTTC. It codes for CASRRGTEQYF.

The chain employs TRBV9 and TRBJ1-5; 7 positions agree with TRBD1. The germline CDR1 and CDR2 sequences are SGDLS and YYNGEE. The CDR3 runs 15 residues. With V trimmed by 2 bases and J by 0 bases, 2 bases remained unmatched. CDR3 loop: CASSVQGDSNQPQHF. As DNA, the CDR3 is TGTGCCAGCAGCGTGCAGGGGGATAGCAATCAGCCCCAGCATTTT.